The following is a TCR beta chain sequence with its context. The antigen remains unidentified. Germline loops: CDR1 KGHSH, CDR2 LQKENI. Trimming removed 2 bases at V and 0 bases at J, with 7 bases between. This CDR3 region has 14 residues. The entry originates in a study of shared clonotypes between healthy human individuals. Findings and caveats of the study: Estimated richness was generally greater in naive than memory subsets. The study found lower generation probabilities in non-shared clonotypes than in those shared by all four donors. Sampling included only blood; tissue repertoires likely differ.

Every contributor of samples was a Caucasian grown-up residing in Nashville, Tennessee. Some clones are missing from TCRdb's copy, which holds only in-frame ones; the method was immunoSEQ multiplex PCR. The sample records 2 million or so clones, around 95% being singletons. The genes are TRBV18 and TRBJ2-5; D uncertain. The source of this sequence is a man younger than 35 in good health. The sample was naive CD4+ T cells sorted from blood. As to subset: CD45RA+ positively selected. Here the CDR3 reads CASSPMANQETQYF. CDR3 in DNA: TGTGCCAGCTCACCAATGGCAAACCAAGAGACCCAGTACTTC.